This record covers a single TCR beta chain. The antigen is unknown. This sample was included in a study of cytomegalovirus exposure and HLA in healthy donors. Study in general: Across around 400 genotyped donors, around 80% landed in the Caucasian-associated ancestry cluster.

Overall study results and limits: CMV antigen specificity of a few CMV-associated chains was confirmed in vitro. Earlier analysis looked at TCR beta V segments, and most were productive about 87% or about 30% of the time. Reports showed the classifier diagnosing cytomegalovirus status with high specificity and sensitivity.

In germline, CDR1 is LGHNA, CDR2 YSLEER. V was trimmed by 0 bases and J by 8 bases, leaving 14 bases between them. This CDR3 has 16 residues. The primer mix had 60 Vbeta and 13 Jbeta primers. Only in-frame clones appear in the TCRdb table, and some are missing; sequencing was by immunoSEQ multiplex PCR. The sample contains approximately 150,000 clones, roughly 80% of which appear only once. Sequenced: PBMCs. This rearrangement joins TRBV4-3 to TRBJ1-6; tentatively, D is TRBD1 (5 bases). The receptor comes from a human donor in good health. The CDR3 spells CASSQDGAGQYSPLHF. The CDR3 DNA follows: TGCGCCAGCAGCCAAGATGGTGCAGGGCAATATTCACCCCTCCACTTT.